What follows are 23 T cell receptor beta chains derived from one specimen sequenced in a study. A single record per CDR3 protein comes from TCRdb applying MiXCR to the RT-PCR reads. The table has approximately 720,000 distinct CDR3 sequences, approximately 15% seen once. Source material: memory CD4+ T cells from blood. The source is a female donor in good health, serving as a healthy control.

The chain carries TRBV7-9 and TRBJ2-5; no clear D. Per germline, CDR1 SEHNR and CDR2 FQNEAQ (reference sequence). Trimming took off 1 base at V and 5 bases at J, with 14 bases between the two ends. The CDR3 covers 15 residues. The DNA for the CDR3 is TGTGCCAGCAGCTTAGGGGGATCTACTGGGGAGACCCAGTACTTC. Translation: CASSLGGSTGETQYF. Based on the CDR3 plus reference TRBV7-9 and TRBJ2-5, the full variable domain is DTGVSQNPRHKITKRGQNVTFRCDPISEHNRLYWYRQTLGQGPEFLTYFQNEAQLEKSRLLSDRFSAERPKGSFSTLEIQRTEQGDSAMYLCASSLGGSTGETQYFGPGTRLLVL.

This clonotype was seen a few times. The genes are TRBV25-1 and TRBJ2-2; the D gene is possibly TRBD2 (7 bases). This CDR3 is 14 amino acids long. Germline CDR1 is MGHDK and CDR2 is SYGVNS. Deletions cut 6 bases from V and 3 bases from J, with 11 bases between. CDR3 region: CASRGGGYTGELFF. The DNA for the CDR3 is TGTGCCAGCAGAGGGGGGGGGTACACCGGGGAGCTGTTTTTT.

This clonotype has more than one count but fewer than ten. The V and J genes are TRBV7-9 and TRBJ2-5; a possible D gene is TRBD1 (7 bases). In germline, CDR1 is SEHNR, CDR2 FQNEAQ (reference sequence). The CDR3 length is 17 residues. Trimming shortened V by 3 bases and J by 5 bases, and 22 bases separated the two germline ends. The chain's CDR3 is CASSFPSTGLGGETQYF. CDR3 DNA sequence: TGTGCCAGCAGCTTCCCCTCGACAGGGCTTGGAGGGGAGACCCAGTACTTC.

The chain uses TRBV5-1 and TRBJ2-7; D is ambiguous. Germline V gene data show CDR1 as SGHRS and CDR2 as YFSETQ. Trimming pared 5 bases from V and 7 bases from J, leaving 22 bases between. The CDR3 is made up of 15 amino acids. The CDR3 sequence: CASRPGGEATGEQYF. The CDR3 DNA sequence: TGCGCCAGCAGACCGGGCGGCGAGGCTACTGGGGAGCAGTACTTC. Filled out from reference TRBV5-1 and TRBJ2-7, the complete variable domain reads KAGVTQTPRYLIKTRGQQVTLSCSPISGHRSVSWYQQTPGQGLQFLFEYFSETQRNKGNFPGRFSGRQFSNSRSEMNVSTLELGDSALYLCASRPGGEATGEQYFGPGTRLTVT.

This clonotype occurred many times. The CDR3 sequence is CASCPGTGSYEQYF. The CDR3 bases are TGTGCCAGCTGCCCCGGGACAGGGTCCTACGAGCAGTACTTC. V gene TRBV2 combines with J gene TRBJ2-7; TRBD1 agrees at 9 bases. Germline V lookup: CDR1 SNHLY, CDR2 FYNNEI. V was clipped by 8 bases and J by 1 base; unmatched bases: 6. There are 14 residues in the CDR3.

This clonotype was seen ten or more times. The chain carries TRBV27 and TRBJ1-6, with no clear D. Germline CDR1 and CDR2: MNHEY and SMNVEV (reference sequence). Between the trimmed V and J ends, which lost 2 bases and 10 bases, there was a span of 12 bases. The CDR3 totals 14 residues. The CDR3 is CASSLARVGSPLHF. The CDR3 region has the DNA TGTGCCAGCAGTTTAGCAAGGGTCGGATCACCCCTCCACTTT.

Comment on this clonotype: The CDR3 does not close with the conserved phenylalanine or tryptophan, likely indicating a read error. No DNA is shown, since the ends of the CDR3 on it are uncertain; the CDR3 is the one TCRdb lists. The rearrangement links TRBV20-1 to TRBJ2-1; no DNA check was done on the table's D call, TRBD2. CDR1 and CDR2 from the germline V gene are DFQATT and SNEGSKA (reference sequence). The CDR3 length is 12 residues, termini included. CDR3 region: CSARSIAGGQPL.

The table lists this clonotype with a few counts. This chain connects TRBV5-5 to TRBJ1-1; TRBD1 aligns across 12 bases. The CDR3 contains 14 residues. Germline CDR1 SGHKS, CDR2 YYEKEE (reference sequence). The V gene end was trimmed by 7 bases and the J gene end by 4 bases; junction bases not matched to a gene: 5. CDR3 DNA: TGTGCCAGCCGGGACAGGGGGCAAGGCACTGAAGCTTTCTTT. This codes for CASRDRGQGTEAFF.

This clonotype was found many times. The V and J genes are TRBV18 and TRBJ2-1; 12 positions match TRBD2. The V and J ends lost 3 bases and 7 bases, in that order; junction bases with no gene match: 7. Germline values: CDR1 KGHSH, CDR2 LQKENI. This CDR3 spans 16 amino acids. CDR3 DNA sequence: TGTGCCAGCTCACCTCAACTAGCGGGAGGTCGTAATGAGCAGTTCTTC. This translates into CASSPQLAGGRNEQFF.

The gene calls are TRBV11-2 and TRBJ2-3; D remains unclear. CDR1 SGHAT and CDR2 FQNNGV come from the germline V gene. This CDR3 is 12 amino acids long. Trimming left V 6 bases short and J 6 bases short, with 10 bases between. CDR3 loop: CASSFARDTQYF. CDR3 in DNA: TGTGCCAGCAGTTTTGCCCGGGATACGCAGTATTTT.

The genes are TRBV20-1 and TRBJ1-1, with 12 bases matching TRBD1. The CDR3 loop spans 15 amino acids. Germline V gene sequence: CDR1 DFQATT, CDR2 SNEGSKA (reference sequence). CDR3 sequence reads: CSRPGTGGIGTEAFF. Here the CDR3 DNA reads TGCAGCCGACCCGGGACAGGGGGCATCGGCACTGAAGCTTTCTTT.

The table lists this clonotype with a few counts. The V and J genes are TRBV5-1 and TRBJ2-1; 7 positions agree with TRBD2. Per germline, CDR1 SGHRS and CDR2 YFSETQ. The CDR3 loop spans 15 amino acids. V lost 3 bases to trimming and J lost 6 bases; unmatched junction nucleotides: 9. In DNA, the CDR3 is TGCGCCAGCAGCTCTGACCGACTAGCCTCCAATGAGCAGTTCTTC. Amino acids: CASSSDRLASNEQFF. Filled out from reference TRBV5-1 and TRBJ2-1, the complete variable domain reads KAGVTQTPRYLIKTRGQQVTLSCSPISGHRSVSWYQQTPGQGLQFLFEYFSETQRNKGNFPGRFSGRQFSNSRSEMNVSTLELGDSALYLCASSSDRLASNEQFFGPGTRLTVL.

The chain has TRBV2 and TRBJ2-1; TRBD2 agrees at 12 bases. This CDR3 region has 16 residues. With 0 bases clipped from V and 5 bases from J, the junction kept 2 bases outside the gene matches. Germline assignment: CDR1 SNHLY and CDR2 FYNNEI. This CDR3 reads CASSEALAGGHNEQFF. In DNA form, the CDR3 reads TGTGCCAGCAGTGAAGCGCTAGCGGGAGGGCACAATGAGCAGTTCTTC.

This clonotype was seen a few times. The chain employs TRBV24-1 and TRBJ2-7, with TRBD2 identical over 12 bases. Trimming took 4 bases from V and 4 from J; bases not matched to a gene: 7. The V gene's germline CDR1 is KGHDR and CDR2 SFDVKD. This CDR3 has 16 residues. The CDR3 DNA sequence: TGTGCCACCAGTGAAACCGGGACTAGCGGGTCATACGAGCAGTACTTC. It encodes CATSETGTSGSYEQYF.

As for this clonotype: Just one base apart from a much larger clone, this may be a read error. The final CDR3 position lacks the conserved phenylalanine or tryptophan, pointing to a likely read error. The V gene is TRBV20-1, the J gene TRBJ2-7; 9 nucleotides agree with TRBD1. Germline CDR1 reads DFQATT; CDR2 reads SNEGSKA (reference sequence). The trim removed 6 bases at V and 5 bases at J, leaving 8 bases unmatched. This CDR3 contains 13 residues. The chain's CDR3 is CSAPQGARNEQYL. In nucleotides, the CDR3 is TGCAGTGCACCACAGGGGGCGCGGAACGAGCAGTACTTA.

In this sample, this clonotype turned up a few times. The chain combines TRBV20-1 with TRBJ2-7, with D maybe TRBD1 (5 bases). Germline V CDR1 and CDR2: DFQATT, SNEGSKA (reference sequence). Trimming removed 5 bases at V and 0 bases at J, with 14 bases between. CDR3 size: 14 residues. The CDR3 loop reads CSAPQGRLSYEQYF. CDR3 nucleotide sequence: TGCAGTGCTCCGCAGGGTCGCCTCTCCTACGAGCAGTACTTC.

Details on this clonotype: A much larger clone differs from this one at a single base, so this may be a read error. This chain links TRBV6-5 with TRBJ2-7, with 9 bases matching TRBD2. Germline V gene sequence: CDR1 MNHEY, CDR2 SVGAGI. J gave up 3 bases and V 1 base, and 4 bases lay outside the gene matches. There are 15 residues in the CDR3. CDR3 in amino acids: CASSYLTSGYYEQYF. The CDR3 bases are TGTGCCAGCAGTTACTTAACTAGCGGGTACTACGAGCAGTACTTC.

The CDR3 DNA reads as TGTGCCAGCAACATGTTGACCAAAAACATTCAGTACTTC. Translation gives CASNMLTKNIQYF. The gene calls are TRBV2 and TRBJ2-4, with D uncertain. The V gene's germline CDR1 is SNHLY and CDR2 FYNNEI. Trimming left V 7 bases short and J 2 bases short, with 9 bases between. This CDR3 is built from 13 residues.

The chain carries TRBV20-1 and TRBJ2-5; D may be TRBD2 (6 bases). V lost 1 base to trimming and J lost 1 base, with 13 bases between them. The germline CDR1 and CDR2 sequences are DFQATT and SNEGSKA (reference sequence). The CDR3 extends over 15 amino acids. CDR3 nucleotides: TGCAGTGCTAGAGTCTTTAGCGGAGCCCAAGAGACCCAGTACTTC. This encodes CSARVFSGAQETQYF.

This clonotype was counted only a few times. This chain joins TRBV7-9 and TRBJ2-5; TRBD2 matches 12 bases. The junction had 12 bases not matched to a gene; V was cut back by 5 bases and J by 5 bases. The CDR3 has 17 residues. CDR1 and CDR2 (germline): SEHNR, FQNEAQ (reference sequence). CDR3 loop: CASSRTTSGSGRETQYF. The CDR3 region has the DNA TGTGCCAGCAGCCGTACGACTAGCGGGAGTGGTCGGGAGACCCAGTACTTC.

The CDR3 here is CSARTGFTYNSPLHF. The CDR3 bases are TGCAGTGCTAGAACAGGGTTCACCTATAATTCACCCCTCCACTTT. V gene TRBV20-1 combines with J gene TRBJ1-6; D possibly corresponds to TRBD1 (6 bases). Germline V CDR1 and CDR2: DFQATT, SNEGSKA (reference sequence). The CDR3 is made up of 15 amino acids. V lost 2 bases and J 2 bases, leaving 10 bases between the germline ends.

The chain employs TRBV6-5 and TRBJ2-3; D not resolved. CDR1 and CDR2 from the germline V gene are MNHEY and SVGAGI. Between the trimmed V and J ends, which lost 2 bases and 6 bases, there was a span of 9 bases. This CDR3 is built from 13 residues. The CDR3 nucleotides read TGTGCCAGCAGTTACATGGGTAGCGATACGCAGTATTTT. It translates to CASSYMGSDTQYF.

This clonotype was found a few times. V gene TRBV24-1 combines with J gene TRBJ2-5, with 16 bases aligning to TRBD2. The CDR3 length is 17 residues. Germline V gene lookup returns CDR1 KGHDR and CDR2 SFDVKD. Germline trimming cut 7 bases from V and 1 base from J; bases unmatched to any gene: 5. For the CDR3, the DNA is TGTGCCACCAGAGGGACTAGCGGGAGGGGGGCCCAAGAGACCCAGTACTTC. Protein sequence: CATRGTSGRGAQETQYF.